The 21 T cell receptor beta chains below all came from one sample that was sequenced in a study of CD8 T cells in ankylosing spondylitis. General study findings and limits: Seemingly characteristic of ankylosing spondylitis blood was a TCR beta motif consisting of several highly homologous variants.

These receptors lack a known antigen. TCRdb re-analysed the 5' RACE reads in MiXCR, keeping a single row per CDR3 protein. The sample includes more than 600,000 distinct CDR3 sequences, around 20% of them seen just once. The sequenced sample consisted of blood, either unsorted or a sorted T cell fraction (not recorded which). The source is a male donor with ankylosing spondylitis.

CDR3 residues: CASSPTTGTSYNEQFF. The CDR3, as DNA: TGTGCCAGCAGCCCTACGACCGGGACTAGCTACAATGAGCAGTTCTTC. This chain joins TRBV12-3 or TRBV12-4 and TRBJ2-1; 8 bases fit TRBD2. This CDR3 has 16 residues. Losses at the gene ends were 6 bases for V and 3 bases for J; bases not matched to a gene: 10.

CDR3 amino acids: CASSEQTGTSGSLVTDTQYF. The DNA of the CDR3 is TGTGCCAGCAGCGAGCAAACCGGGACTAGCGGGAGTTTGGTAACAGATACGCAGTATTTT. The gene calls are TRBV9 and TRBJ2-3; 14 bases map to TRBD2. After removal of 3 bases from V and 3 bases from J, the junction contained 15 bases not matched to a gene. Germline V gene lookup returns CDR1 SGDLS and CDR2 YYNGEE. This CDR3 has 20 residues.

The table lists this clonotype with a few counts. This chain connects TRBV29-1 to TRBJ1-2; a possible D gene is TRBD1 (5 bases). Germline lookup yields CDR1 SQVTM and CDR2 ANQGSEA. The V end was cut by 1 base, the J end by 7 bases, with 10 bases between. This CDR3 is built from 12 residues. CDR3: CSVEADIGGYTF. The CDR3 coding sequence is TGCAGCGTTGAAGCGGACATAGGTGGCTACACCTTC.

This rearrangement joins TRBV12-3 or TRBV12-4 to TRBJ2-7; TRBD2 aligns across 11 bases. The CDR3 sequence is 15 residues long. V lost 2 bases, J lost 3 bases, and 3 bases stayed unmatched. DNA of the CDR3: TGTGCCAGCAGTTTAAGACTAGCGGGAAGCTACGAGCAGTACTTC. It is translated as CASSLRLAGSYEQYF.

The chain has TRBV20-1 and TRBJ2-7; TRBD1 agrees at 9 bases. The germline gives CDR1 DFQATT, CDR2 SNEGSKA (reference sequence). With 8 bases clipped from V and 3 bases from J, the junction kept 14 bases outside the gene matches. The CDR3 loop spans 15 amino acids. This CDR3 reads CSPSTGTGRIYEQYF. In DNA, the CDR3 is TGCAGTCCCTCCACCGGGACAGGGCGCATCTACGAGCAGTACTTC.

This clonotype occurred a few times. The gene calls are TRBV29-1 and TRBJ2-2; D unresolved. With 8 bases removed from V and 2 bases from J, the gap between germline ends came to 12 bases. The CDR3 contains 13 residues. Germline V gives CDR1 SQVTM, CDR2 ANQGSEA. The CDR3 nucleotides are TGCAGCCTCATGAGGCCAAACACCGGGGAGCTGTTTTTT. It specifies CSLMRPNTGELFF.

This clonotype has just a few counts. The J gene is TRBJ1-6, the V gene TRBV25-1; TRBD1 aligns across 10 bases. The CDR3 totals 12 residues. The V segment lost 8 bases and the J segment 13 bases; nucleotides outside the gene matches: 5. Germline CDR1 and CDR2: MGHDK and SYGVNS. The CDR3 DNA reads TGTGCCAGCGGGACAGGGGCAAGTCCCCTCCACTTT. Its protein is CASGTGASPLHF. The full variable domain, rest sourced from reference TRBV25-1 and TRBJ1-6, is EADIYQTPRYLVIGTGKKITLECSQTMGHDKMYWYQQDPGMELHLIHYSYGVNSTEKGDLSSESTVSRIRTEHFPLTLESARPSHTSQYLCASGTGASPLHFGNGTRLTVT.

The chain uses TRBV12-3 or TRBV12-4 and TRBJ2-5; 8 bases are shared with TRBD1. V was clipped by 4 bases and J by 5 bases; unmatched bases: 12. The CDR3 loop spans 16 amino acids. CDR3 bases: TGTGCCAGCAGTTCGCCGGACCCGACAGGGGTCGAGACCCAGTACTTC. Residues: CASSSPDPTGVETQYF.

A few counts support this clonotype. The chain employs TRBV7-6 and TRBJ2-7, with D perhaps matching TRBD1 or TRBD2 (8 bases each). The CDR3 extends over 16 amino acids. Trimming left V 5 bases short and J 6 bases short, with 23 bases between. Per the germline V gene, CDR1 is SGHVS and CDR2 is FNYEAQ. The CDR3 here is CASSPAGGQVVSEQYF. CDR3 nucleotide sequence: TGTGCCAGCAGCCCCGCGGGGGGACAGGTTGTGTCCGAGCAGTACTTC.

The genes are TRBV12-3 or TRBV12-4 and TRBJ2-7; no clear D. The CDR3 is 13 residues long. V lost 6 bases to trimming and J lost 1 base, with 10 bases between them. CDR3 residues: CASSLHHSYEQYF. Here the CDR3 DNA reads TGTGCCAGCAGCCTACACCATTCCTACGAGCAGTACTTC.

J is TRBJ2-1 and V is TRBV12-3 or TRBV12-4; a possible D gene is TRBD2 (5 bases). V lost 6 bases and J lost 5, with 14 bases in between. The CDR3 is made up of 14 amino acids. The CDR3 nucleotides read TGTGCCAGCAGCCCCCGGGGTGGGAACAATGAGCAGTTCTTC. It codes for CASSPRGGNNEQFF.

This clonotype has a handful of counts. CDR3 in DNA: TGTGCCAGCAGAAGGACAGGGGAATTGTACTATGGCTACACCTTC. Translated: CASRRTGELYYGYTF. The J gene is TRBJ1-2, the V gene TRBV11-2, with TRBD1 matching 9 bases. Germline V gene sequence: CDR1 SGHAT, CDR2 FQNNGV. The V gene end was trimmed by 6 bases and the J gene end by 3 bases; junction bases not matched to a gene: 8. This CDR3 contains 15 residues.

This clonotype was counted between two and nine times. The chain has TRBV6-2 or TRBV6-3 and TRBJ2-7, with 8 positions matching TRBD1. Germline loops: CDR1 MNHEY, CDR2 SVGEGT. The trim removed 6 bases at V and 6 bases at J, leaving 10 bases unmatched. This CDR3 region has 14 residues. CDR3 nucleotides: TGTGCCAGCAGAACGACAGGGGATGTGTTCGAGCAGTACTTC. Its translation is CASRTTGDVFEQYF.

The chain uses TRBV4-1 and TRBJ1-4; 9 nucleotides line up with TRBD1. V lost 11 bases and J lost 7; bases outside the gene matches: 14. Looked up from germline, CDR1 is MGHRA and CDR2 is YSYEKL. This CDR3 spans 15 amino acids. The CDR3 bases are TGCGCCGCCAGCCAGCCCGGGACAGGGAGTGAAAAACTGTTTTTT. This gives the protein CAASQPGTGSEKLFF.

The CDR3 bases are TGTGCCAGCAGTTTAGCGGGTAGTCAGACTAACTATGGCTACACCTTC. This translates into CASSLAGSQTNYGYTF. V is TRBV12-3 or TRBV12-4 and J is TRBJ1-2, with D unclear. The CDR3 runs 16 residues. V was pared by 0 bases and J by 0 bases, with 11 bases between.

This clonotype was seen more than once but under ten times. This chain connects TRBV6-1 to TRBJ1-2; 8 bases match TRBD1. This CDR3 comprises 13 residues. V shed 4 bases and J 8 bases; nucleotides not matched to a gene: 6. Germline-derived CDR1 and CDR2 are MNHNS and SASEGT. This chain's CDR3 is CASSVQGADGYTF. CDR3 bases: TGTGCCAGCAGTGTGCAGGGGGCGGACGGCTACACCTTC.

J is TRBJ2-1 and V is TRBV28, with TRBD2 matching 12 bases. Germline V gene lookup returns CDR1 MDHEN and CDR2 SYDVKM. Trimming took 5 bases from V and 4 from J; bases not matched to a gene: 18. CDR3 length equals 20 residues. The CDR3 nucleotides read TGTGCCAGCAGTCCCATGTGGGCTAGCGGGAGGGCCAAAGGGTACAATGAGCAGTTCTTC. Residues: CASSPMWASGRAKGYNEQFF.

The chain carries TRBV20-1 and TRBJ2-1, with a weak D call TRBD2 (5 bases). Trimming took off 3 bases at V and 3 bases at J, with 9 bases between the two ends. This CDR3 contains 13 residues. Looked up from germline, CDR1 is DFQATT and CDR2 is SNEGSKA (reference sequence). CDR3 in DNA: TGCAGTGCTAGGGACTCGATCTACAATGAGCAGTTCTTC. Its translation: CSARDSIYNEQFF.

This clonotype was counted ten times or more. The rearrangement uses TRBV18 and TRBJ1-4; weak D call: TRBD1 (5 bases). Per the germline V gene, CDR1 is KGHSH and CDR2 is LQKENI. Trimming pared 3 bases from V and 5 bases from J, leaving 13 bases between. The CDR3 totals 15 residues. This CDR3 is CASSPPWGVNEKLFF. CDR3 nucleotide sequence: TGTGCCAGCTCACCCCCCTGGGGCGTGAATGAAAAACTGTTTTTT.

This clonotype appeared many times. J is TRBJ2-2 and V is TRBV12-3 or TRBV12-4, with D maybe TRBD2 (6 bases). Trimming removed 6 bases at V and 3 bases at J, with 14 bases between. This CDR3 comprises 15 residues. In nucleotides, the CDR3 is TGTGCCAGCAGCCTTTGGGACTTCGACACCGGGGAGCTGTTTTTT. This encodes CASSLWDFDTGELFF.

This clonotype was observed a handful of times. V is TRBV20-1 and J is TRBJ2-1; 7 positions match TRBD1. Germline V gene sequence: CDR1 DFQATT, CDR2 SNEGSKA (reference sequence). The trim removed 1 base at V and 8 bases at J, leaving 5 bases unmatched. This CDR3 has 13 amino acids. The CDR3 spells CSARALTGYEQFF. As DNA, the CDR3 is TGCAGTGCTAGAGCTCTGACAGGGTATGAGCAGTTCTTC.